This record looks at one TCR beta chain sequence and its context. The antigen remains unidentified. The entry originates in a study of PD-1 blockade in classical Hodgkin lymphoma. The V gene's germline CDR1 is MDHEN and CDR2 SYDVKM. The length of the CDR3 is 15 residues. Trimming shortened V by 7 bases and J by 4 bases, and 16 bases separated the two germline ends. Whole-study findings and limits: Repertoire differences have undefined causes, possibly disease activity or prior therapy.

The sample's time point: cycle 4 day 1 (C4D1), after less than 7 weeks of nivolumab. Relapses following autologous stem cell transplantation were seen in all patients, with brentuximab vedotin exposure varying. Repertoires were generated with immunoSEQ multiplex PCR, while TCRdb's copy carries only in-frame clones and drops some. The table lists roughly 56,000 clones, 70% to 90% of them singletons, with approximately 8.4% in the top ten. Sequencing used peripheral blood mononuclear cells (PBMCs), obtained before the fourth cycle of nivolumab. This chain uses TRBV28 with TRBJ2-2, with TRBD1 as a possible D gene (5 bases). This TCR was recovered from a human donor with classical Hodgkin lymphoma. CDR3 sequence reads: CASKRIGAVTGELFF. The CDR3 coding sequence is TGTGCCAGCAAACGTATAGGGGCGGTCACCGGGGAGCTGTTTTTT.